Below are 17 T cell receptor beta chains sequenced from a single sample in a study of T cells in Graves' hyperthyroidism and ophthalmopathy. From RNA transcripts, TCR beta CDR3 regions were amplified. Primed by the HTBI set, a first-round RT-PCR was run on the TCR CDR3. In TCRdb, the multiplex PCR reads were re-called with MiXCR into one record per CDR3 protein. The data contain around 600,000 distinct CDR3 sequences, 14% of them seen just once; the ten biggest clones take up about 7%. Material: blood. All receptors come from a woman aged 18-35 years with Graves' ophthalmopathy.

This clonotype turned up a few times. The chain carries TRBV29-1 and TRBJ2-6; the D is unclear. In germline, CDR1 is SQVTM, CDR2 ANQGSEA. This CDR3 spans 16 amino acids. Deletions cut 6 bases from V and 0 bases from J, with 15 bases between. CDR3 loop: CSVVQIHSSGANVLTF. CDR3 DNA: TGCAGCGTCGTACAAATTCACAGCTCTGGGGCCAACGTCCTGACTTTC.

This clonotype was counted ten times or more. The chain joins TRBV28 to TRBJ2-1; TRBD2 matches at 13 bases. The V segment lost 7 bases and the J segment 6 bases; nucleotides outside the gene matches: 15. The germline CDR1 and CDR2 sequences are MDHEN and SYDVKM. CDR3 length: 18 amino acids. CDR3 DNA: TGTGCCAGCACCCTACCAGGACTAGCGGGAGAACGAGGCAATGAGCAGTTCTTC. It yields the protein CASTLPGLAGERGNEQFF.

This clonotype appeared many times. The chain joins TRBV6-5 to TRBJ1-2; D is unresolved. V was pared by 2 bases and J by 0 bases, with 10 bases between. The CDR3 extends over 15 amino acids. Germline CDR1 is MNHEY and CDR2 is SVGAGI. Written as DNA, the CDR3 is TGTGCCAGCAGTTACCTGGCAGCCTCTAACTATGGCTACACCTTC. This sequence encodes CASSYLAASNYGYTF.

This clonotype was detected ten times or more. V gene TRBV28 combines with J gene TRBJ2-7; 7 nucleotides agree with TRBD2. The CDR3 contains 15 residues. Per the germline V gene, CDR1 is MDHEN and CDR2 is SYDVKM. V lost 5 bases, J lost 4 bases, and 11 bases stayed unmatched. The CDR3 reads CASSPTGTTAYEQYF. The CDR3 nucleotides are TGTGCCAGCAGTCCCACCGGGACTACTGCTTACGAGCAGTACTTC.

The chain recombines TRBV27 with TRBJ1-1; 7 bases are shared with TRBD1. The germline V gene has CDR1 MNHEY and CDR2 SMNVEV (reference sequence). This CDR3 is built from 13 residues. V shed 4 bases, J shed 8 bases, and the junction held 7 bases outside the gene matches. CDR3 loop: CASSSIQGREAFF. CDR3 DNA: TGTGCCAGCAGTTCCATACAGGGGAGAGAAGCTTTCTTT.

This clonotype occurred many times. J is TRBJ2-1 and V is TRBV11-3; unclear D gene. Germline values: CDR1 SGHNT, CDR2 YENEEA. The CDR3 consists of 16 residues. Trimming took 5 bases from V and 3 from J, leaving 17 bases between them. The CDR3 nucleotides are TGTGCCAGCAGCGACCTTGGATCAAGCAGCTACAATGAGCAGTTCTTC. Translated: CASSDLGSSSYNEQFF. The full variable domain, with the rest looked up from reference TRBV11-3 and TRBJ2-1, is EAGVVQSPRYKIIEKKQPVAFWCNPISGHNTLYWYLQNLGQGPELLIRYENEEAVDDSQLPKDRFSAERLKGVDSTLKIQPAELGDSAVYLCASSDLGSSSYNEQFFGPGTRLTVL.

At least ten counts were recorded for this clonotype. V and J are TRBV11-2 and TRBJ2-1; D not resolved. V gave up 3 bases and J gave up 3 bases, with 6 bases separating them. The germline V gene encodes CDR1 SGHAT and CDR2 FQNNGV. The CDR3 extends over 13 amino acids. CDR3 sequence: CASSLNYYNEQFF. CDR3 sequence (DNA): TGTGCCAGCAGCTTGAACTACTACAATGAGCAGTTCTTC.

This clonotype showed up many times. V gene TRBV30 combines with J gene TRBJ2-1; D is undetermined. The CDR3 totals 11 residues. CDR1 is GTSNPN, CDR2 SVGIG, per germline (reference sequence). The ends were cut back, 3 bases at V and 8 bases at J, with 8 bases in the middle. As DNA, the CDR3 is TGTGCCTGGAGCCCTTTCGATGAGCAGTTCTTC. Amino acid sequence: CAWSPFDEQFF.

In its sample, this clonotype was seen many times. This chain uses TRBV13 with TRBJ2-7, with 9 positions matching TRBD1. Germline trimming cut 3 bases from V and 3 bases from J; bases unmatched to any gene: 9. The CDR3 totals 16 residues. Germline V gene sequence: CDR1 PRHDT, CDR2 FYEKMQ (reference sequence). The CDR3 here is CASSFRTGDAYYEQYF. The DNA for the CDR3 is TGTGCCAGCAGCTTCCGGACAGGGGATGCTTACTACGAGCAGTACTTC.

This clonotype was picked up a small number of times. The V gene is TRBV9, the J gene TRBJ2-5; a possible D gene is TRBD1 (6 bases). Between the trimmed V and J ends, which lost 0 bases and 5 bases, there was a span of 14 bases. This CDR3 contains 15 residues. The germline CDR1 and CDR2 sequences are SGDLS and YYNGEE. The CDR3 DNA follows: TGTGCCAGCAGCGTAGCCGGCAGGGGCTCGGAGACCCAGTACTTC. Translation: CASSVAGRGSETQYF.

This clonotype has a count of ten or more. V and J are TRBV30 and TRBJ1-5, with D uncertain. Trimming cost V 5 bases and J 4 bases, with 18 bases left between them. From germline, CDR1 is GTSNPN and CDR2 SVGIG (reference sequence). This CDR3 is built from 15 residues. This chain's CDR3 is CAWGEGSGSNQPQHF. Here the CDR3 DNA reads TGTGCCTGGGGAGAGGGATCGGGATCGAATCAGCCCCAGCATTTT.

This clonotype has at least ten counts. The rearrangement links TRBV11-3 to TRBJ1-1; 7 nucleotides match TRBD1. The germline V gene encodes CDR1 SGHNT and CDR2 YENEEA. This CDR3 region has 16 residues. Unmatched junction bases numbered 9, after V lost 3 bases and J lost 2 bases. CDR3 in amino acids: CASSFRQGSPNTEAFF. CDR3 nucleotides: TGTGCCAGCAGCTTTCGACAGGGTAGCCCAAACACTGAAGCTTTCTTT. The whole variable domain, filled in from reference TRBV11-3 and TRBJ1-1, reads EAGVVQSPRYKIIEKKQPVAFWCNPISGHNTLYWYLQNLGQGPELLIRYENEEAVDDSQLPKDRFSAERLKGVDSTLKIQPAELGDSAVYLCASSFRQGSPNTEAFFGQGTRLTVV.

This clonotype has at least ten counts. The chain has TRBV5-6 and TRBJ1-2; tentatively, D is TRBD1 (6 bases). Trimming pared 0 bases from V and 4 bases from J, leaving 10 bases between. The germline gives CDR1 SGHDT, CDR2 YYEEEE. CDR3 length: 14 amino acids. CDR3 amino acids: CASSLGGRGYGYTF. The CDR3 region has the DNA TGTGCCAGCAGCTTGGGGGGGCGAGGCTATGGCTACACCTTC. Looking up the rest from reference TRBV5-6 and TRBJ1-2 gives the full variable domain: DAGVTQSPTHLIKTRGQQVTLRCSPKSGHDTVSWYQQALGQGPQFIFQYYEEEERQRGNFPDRFSGHQFPNYSSELNVNALLLGDSALYLCASSLGGRGYGYTFGSGTRLTVV.

In its sample, this clonotype was seen many times. V gene TRBV6-1 combines with J gene TRBJ1-2; D not resolved. This CDR3 region has 15 residues. CDR1 and CDR2 from the germline V gene are MNHNS and SASEGT. Trimming stripped 7 bases from V and 1 base from J, with 16 bases between. Written as DNA, the CDR3 is TGTGCCAGCACCCTACACCGCGACTATAACTATGGCTACACCTTC. This translates into CASTLHRDYNYGYTF.

This clonotype occurred a few times. The chain combines TRBV9 with TRBJ2-7; D uncertain. The CDR3 has 9 amino acids. CDR1 and CDR2 from the germline V gene are SGDLS and YYNGEE. Deletions cut 7 bases from V and 5 bases from J, with 4 bases between. CDR3 sequence (DNA): TGTGCCAGCCAAGACGAGCAGTACTTC. Translating it yields CASQDEQYF.

In this sample, this clonotype turned up many times. The J gene is TRBJ2-7, the V gene TRBV5-1, with D unresolved. Germline CDR1 and CDR2: SGHRS and YFSETQ. This CDR3 spans 14 amino acids. Trimming took off 0 bases at V and 6 bases at J, with 13 bases between the two ends. CDR3 nucleotide sequence: TGCGCCAGCAGCTTGGCCACTGGTAGTGGCGAGCAGTACTTC. Translated: CASSLATGSGEQYF.

This clonotype showed up many times. The chain's CDR3 is CSARDENRGINEQFF. The CDR3 coding sequence is TGCAGTGCTAGAGATGAGAACAGGGGGATCAATGAGCAGTTCTTC. This chain joins TRBV20-1 and TRBJ2-1; 8 bases map to TRBD1. Germline-derived CDR1 and CDR2 are DFQATT and SNEGSKA (reference sequence). CDR3 size: 15 residues. Trimming removed 0 bases from V and 6 bases from J; junction bases left unmatched: 7.